This T cell receptor beta chain was observed in a study of cytomegalovirus exposure and HLA in healthy donors. Study findings and constraints: HLA alleles were associated with 16,951 TCR beta sequences in a later analysis at 0.05 false discovery rate. Highest at DRB1 and lowest at HLA-C, TCR association rates differed among HLA loci in a later analysis. Reportedly, TCR beta sequences accurately predicted HLA-A and HLA-B alleles in most subjects.

A remark on this clone: As yet, its antigen is unknown.

V shed 1 base, J shed 2 bases, and the junction held 3 bases outside the gene matches. Germline CDR1 and CDR2: SGHTA and FQGNSA. CDR3 length: 16 residues. Both 60 Vbeta primers and 13 Jbeta primers went into the PCR. TCRdb's table, derived via immunoSEQ multiplex PCR, lists solely in-frame clones and lacks some. The table lists roughly 68,000 clones, over 50% of them singletons, with about 20% in the top ten. Sequencing input: PBMCs. This TCR came from a man between 35 and 55 years old in good health and CMV-seropositive. The V gene is TRBV7-2, the J gene TRBJ1-2; 11 nucleotides line up with TRBD1. CDR3 residues: CASSLVGTGGNYGYTF. CDR3 DNA: TGTGCCAGCAGCTTAGTCGGGACAGGGGGGAACTATGGCTACACCTTC.